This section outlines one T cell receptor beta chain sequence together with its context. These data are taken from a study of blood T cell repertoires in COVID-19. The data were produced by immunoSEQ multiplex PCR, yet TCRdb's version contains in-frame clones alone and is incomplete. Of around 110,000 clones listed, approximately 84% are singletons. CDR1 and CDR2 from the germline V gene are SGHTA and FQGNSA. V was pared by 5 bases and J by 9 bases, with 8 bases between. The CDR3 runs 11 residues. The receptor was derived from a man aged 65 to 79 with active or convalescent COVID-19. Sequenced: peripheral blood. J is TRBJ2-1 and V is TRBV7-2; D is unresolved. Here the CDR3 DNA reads TGTGCCAGCAGCGCGATAAGTGAGCAGTTCTTC. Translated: CASSAISEQFF.